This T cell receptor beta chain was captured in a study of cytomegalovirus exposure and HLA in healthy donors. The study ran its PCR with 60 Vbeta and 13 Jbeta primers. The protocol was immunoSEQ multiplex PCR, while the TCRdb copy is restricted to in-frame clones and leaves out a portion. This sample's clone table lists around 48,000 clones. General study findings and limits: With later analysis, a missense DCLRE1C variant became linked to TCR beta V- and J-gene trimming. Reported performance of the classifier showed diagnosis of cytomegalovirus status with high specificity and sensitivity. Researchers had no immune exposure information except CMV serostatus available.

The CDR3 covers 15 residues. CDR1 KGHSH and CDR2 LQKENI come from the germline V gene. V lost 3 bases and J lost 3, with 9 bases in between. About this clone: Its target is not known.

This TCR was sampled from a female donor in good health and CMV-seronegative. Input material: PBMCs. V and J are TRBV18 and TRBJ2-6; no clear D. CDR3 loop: CASSPMGVGANVLTF. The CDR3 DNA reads TGTGCCAGCTCACCCATGGGCGTTGGGGCCAACGTCCTGACTTTC.